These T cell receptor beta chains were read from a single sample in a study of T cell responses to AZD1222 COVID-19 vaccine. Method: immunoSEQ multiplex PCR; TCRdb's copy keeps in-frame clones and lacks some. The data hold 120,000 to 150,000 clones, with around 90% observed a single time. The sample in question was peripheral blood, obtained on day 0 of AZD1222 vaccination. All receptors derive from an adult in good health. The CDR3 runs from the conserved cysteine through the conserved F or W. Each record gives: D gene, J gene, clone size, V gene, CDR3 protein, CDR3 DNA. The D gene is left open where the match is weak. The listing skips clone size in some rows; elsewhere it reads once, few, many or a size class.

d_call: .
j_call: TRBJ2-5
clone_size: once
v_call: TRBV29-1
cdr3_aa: CSGGRSETQYF
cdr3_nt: TGCAGCGGTGGACGTTCGGAGACCCAGTACTTC

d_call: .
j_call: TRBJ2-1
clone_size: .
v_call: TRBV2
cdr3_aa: CASSVGSLDNEQFF
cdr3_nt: TGTGCCAGCAGTGTAGGTAGTCTCGACAATGAGCAGTTCTTC

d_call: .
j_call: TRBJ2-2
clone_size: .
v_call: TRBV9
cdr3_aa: CASSVGLAENTGELFF
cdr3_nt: TGTGCCAGCAGCGTAGGGCTAGCTGAGAACACCGGGGAGCTGTTTTTT

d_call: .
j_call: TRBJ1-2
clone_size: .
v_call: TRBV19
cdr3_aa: CASSAEGRLSYDYTF
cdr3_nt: TGTGCCAGTAGTGCTGAGGGACGGCTGTCCTATGACTACACCTTC

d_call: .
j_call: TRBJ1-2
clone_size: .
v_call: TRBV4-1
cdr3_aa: CASSLKGSPLGGYTF
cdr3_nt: TGCGCCAGCAGCCTAAAAGGCAGCCCCTTAGGTGGCTACACCTTC

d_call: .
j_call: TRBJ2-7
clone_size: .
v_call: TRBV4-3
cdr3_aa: CASSQDIAAVYEQYF
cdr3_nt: TGCGCCAGCAGCCAAGATATTGCGGCGGTCTACGAGCAGTACTTC

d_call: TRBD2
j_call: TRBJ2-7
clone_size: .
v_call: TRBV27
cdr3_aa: CASSRQGLAGDYEQYF
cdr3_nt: TGTGCCAGCAGTCGCCAGGGACTAGCGGGAGACTACGAGCAGTACTTC

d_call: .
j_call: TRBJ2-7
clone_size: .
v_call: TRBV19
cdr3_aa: CASSISSTGRDNAYEQYF
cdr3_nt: TGTGCCAGTAGTATATCGTCCACTGGGCGCGACAACGCCTACGAGCAGTACTTC

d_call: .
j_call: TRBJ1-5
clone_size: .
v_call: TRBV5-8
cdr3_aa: CASRGGWDQPQHF
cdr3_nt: TGTGCCAGCAGGGGTGGTTGGGATCAGCCCCAGCATTTT

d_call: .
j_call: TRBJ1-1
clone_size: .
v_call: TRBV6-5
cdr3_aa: CATMGLMNTEAFF
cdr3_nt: TGTGCCACCATGGGACTCATGAACACTGAAGCTTTCTTT

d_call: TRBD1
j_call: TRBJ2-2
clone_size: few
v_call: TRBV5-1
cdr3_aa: CASSSGTGAGELFF
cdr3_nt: TGCGCCAGCAGCTCCGGGACAGGGGCCGGGGAGCTGTTTTTT

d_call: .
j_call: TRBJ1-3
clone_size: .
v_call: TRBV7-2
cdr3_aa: CASSFGRRMTGNTIYF
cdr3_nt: TGTGCCAGCAGCTTTGGGCGGCGAATGACTGGAAACACCATATATTTT

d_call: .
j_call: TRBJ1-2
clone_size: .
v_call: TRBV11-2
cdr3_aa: CASSLVFGPSYGYTF
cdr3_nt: TGTGCCAGCAGCTTAGTTTTCGGCCCAAGCTATGGCTACACCTTC